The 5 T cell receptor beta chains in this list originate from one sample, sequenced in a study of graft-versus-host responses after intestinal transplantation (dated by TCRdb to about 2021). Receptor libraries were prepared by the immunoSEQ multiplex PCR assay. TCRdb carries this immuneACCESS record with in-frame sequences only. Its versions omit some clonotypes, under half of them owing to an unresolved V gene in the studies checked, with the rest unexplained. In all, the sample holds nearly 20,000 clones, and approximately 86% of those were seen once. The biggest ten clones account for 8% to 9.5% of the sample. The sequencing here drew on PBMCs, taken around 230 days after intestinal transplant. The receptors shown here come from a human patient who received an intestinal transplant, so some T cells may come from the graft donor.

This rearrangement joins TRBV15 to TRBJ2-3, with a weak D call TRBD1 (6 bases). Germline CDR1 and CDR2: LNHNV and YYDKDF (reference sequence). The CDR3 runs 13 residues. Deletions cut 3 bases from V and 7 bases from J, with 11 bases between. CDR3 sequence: CATSSRQDHTQYF. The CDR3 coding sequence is TGTGCCACCAGCAGTAGACAGGACCATACGCAGTATTTT.

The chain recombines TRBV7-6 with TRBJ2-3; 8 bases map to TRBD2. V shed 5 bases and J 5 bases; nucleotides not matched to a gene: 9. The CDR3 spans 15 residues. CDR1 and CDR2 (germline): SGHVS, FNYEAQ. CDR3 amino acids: CASSPYSGVVDTQYF. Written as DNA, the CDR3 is TGTGCCAGCAGCCCCTATAGCGGGGTGGTAGATACGCAGTATTTT.

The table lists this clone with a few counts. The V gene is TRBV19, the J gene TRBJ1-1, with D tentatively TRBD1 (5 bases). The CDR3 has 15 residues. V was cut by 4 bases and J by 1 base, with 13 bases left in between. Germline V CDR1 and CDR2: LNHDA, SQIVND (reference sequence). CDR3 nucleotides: TGTGCCAGTAGTACAGTAGGGGAATGGAACACTGAAGCTTTCTTT. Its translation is CASSTVGEWNTEAFF.

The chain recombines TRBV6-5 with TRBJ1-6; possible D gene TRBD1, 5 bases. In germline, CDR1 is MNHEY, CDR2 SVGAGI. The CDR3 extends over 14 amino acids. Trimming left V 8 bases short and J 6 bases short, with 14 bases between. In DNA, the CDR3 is TGTGCCAGCTCAAGGGACGGATCTAATTCACCCCTCCACTTT. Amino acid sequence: CASSRDGSNSPLHF.

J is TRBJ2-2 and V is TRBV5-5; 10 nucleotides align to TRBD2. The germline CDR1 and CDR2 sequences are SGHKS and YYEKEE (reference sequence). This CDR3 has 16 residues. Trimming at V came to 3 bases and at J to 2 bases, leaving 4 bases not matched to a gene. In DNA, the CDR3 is TGTGCCAGCAGCTCCGTAGCGGGGGGTAACACCGGGGAGCTGTTTTTT. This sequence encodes CASSSVAGGNTGELFF.